The source of this T cell receptor beta chain is a study of CD8 T cells in Susac syndrome. Reverse transcription used about 0.45 to 1 ug RNA and random hexamers. Amplification of TCR beta CDR3 across 54 Vbeta and 13 Jbeta was performed with immunoSEQ multiplex PCR. TCRdb passed the immunoSEQ multiplex PCR reads through MiXCR, listing each CDR3 protein once. The table includes 200,000 to 250,000 distinct CDR3 sequences, 95% detected once. V shed 2 bases, J shed 5 bases, and the junction held 3 bases outside the gene matches. Germline assignment: CDR1 SGDLS and CDR2 YYNGEE. This CDR3 comprises 13 residues.

The TCR originated in a human donor with multiple sclerosis. The sequenced material came from CD4+ T cells from PBMCs. V and J are TRBV9 and TRBJ2-7; 8 nucleotides align to TRBD1. The CDR3: CASSVTGDHEQYF. Written as DNA, the CDR3 is TGTGCCAGCAGCGTGACAGGGGACCACGAGCAGTACTTC.